The T cell receptor (beta chain) described here comes from a study of persistence of HIV-infected CD4 T cells. Study-level information: Suppressive ART had lasted a median of roughly eight years. A couple of participants gave one leukapheresis sample; others gave up to about 180 mL blood repeatedly.

Sequencing used immunoSEQ version 4 in survey mode. The method was immunoSEQ multiplex PCR; TCRdb's version includes in-frame clones alone and lacks a portion of them. The sample has 45,000 or so clones; 88% are singletons. This nonspecific control used anti-CD3/anti-CD28 bead stimulation of CD4+ T cells. Sorting selected CD4+ T cells upregulating both CD40 ligand and CD69. About this clone itself: The target antigen is unknown.

Specimen: CD4+ T cells sorted from PBMCs after approximately 19-hour stimulation, collected from a patient who received antiretroviral therapy. The receptor's source is an adult woman with HIV who was CMV-seropositive.

The CDR3 DNA reads as TGTGCCAGCTCAGGGGACGCTAACTACGAGCAGTACTTC. Translating gives CASSGDANYEQYF. This chain connects TRBV2 to TRBJ2-7; TRBD1 might be the D (6 bases). The CDR3 is 13 amino acids. Germline CDR1 SNHLY, CDR2 FYNNEI. Trimming took 8 bases from V and 3 from J, leaving 14 bases between them.